This entry lists 30 T cell receptor beta chains sequenced from one sample in a study of tumor-infiltrating lymphocytes in primary liver carcinoma. Both blood RNA, taken from unsorted whole blood, and germline DNA were extracted. TCR beta cDNA came from roughly 0.45 ug total RNA, primed with a constant-region primer. It was through three nested multiplex PCR rounds of slightly modified ARM-PCR that TCR beta libraries arose. The first two PCR rounds, approximately 11 cycles each, used TRBV1-TRBV30 forward primers and a C-beta reverse primer. TCRdb itself ran the multiplex PCR reads through MiXCR, one entry per CDR3 protein. The repertoire consists of hundreds of thousands of distinct CDR3 sequences, with 58% occurring once and the leading ten covering about 18%. Sequenced input: peripheral blood. The receptors stem from a woman in her twenties or thirties with primary liver carcinoma and hepatitis B virus infection.

This clonotype has a count of ten or more. The chain joins TRBV6-6 to TRBJ2-5, with D uncertain. V lost 2 bases and J lost 2, with 9 bases in between. Germline CDR1 MNHNY, CDR2 SVGAGI (reference sequence). The CDR3 totals 14 residues. CDR3 amino acids: CASSYGRTQETQYF. The CDR3 DNA reads as TGTGCCAGCAGTTACGGGCGGACGCAAGAGACCCAGTACTTC.

The chain has TRBV11-2 and TRBJ2-7; D is unclear. The CDR3 totals 15 residues. CDR1 and CDR2 from the germline V gene are SGHAT and FQNNGV. Trimming took 5 bases from V and 1 from J, leaving 15 bases between them. CDR3 protein: CASSLRLEFSYEQYF. CDR3 coding DNA: TGTGCCAGCAGCCTACGACTCGAGTTTTCCTACGAGCAGTACTTC.

Turning to this clonotype: This CDR3 is missing its conserved last phenylalanine or tryptophan, likely due to a read error. The V and J genes are TRBV5-6 and TRBJ1-3; no clear D. Germline V CDR1 and CDR2: SGHDT, YYEEEE. V was clipped by 2 bases and J by 1 base, with 10 bases between them. This CDR3 has 15 residues. CDR3 protein: CASSLLSTSGNTIYL. Here the CDR3 DNA reads TGTGCCAGCAGCTTATTAAGCACTTCTGGAAACACCATATATCTT.

A remark on this clonotype: A much larger clone differs from this one at a single base, so this may be a read error. J is TRBJ2-5 and V is TRBV29-1; D is possibly TRBD1 (5 bases). Germline CDR1 reads SQVTM; CDR2 reads ANQGSEA. The ends were cut back, 7 bases at V and 5 bases at J, with 11 bases in the middle. CDR3 length equals 11 residues. CDR3 nucleotides: TGCAGCGCACGGACAAAGGAGACCCAGTACTTC. Its protein product is CSARTKETQYF.

The rearrangement uses TRBV10-2 and TRBJ1-5; TRBD1 agrees at 10 bases. Germline lookup yields CDR1 WSHSY and CDR2 SAAADI. The CDR3 is 14 residues long. J lost 8 bases, V lost 6 bases, and 7 bases had no gene match. CDR3 DNA: TGCGCCAGCAGGGCTGGGACAGGGGAAAAGCCCCAGCATTTT. It yields the protein CASRAGTGEKPQHF.

With respect to this clonotype: Germline is not matched at one junction end, which may reflect a read error. The rearrangement joins TRBV6-2 or TRBV6-3 to TRBJ2-3, with unresolved D. Germline V lookup: CDR1 MNHEY, CDR2 SVGEGT. The CDR3 runs to 15 residues. CDR3 in DNA: TGTACCAGCAGTTACTCCCCTGCGTCGCTGGATACGCGGTATTTT. This translates into CTSSYSPASLDTRYF.

This clonotype appeared many times. The genes are TRBV12-5 and TRBJ2-2; D is uncertain. This CDR3 region has 11 residues. Germline CDR1 and CDR2: LGHNT and FRNRAP. V shed 9 bases and J shed 5 bases, with 7 bases lying between them. CDR3 sequence (DNA): TGTGCTAGCACGAGGACCGGGGAGCTGTTTTTT. Translation gives CASTRTGELFF.

The genes are TRBV21-1 and TRBJ1-6; the D call TRBD1 from the table was never checked on the DNA. TRBV21-1 is termed a pseudogene. This CDR3 is 14 amino acids long. The CDR3 DNA is TGTGCCAGCCCAACGGGATCCTATAATTCACCCCTCCACTTT. It yields the protein CASPTGSYNSPLHF.

Comments on this clonotype: Its ends do not fully match the called genes, so a read error is possible. V usage is TRBV29-1 and J usage is TRBJ2-1, with D tentatively TRBD1 or TRBD2 (6 bases each). The CDR3 runs 14 residues. From germline, CDR1 is SQVTM and CDR2 ANQGSEA. The CDR3 DNA follows: TGCAGCGCCGGAGGTGGGGGGCGATACAAAGAGCAGTTCTTC. It codes for CSAGGGGRYKEQFF.

This clonotype turned up a few times. This sequence joins TRBV10-2 and TRBJ2-3, with D uncertain. Trimming cost V 1 base and J 3 bases, with 8 bases left between them. The CDR3 loop spans 14 amino acids. Germline V gene data show CDR1 as WSHSY and CDR2 as SAAADI. The CDR3 loop reads CASSEWLGTDTQYF. The CDR3 DNA reads TGCGCCAGCAGTGAGTGGTTGGGTACAGATACGCAGTATTTT.

This clonotype was counted only a few times. The V and J genes are TRBV12-3 or TRBV12-4 and TRBJ2-7; D perhaps matches TRBD2 (6 bases). V lost 5 bases to trimming and J lost 3 bases, with 14 bases between them. The CDR3 length is 14 residues. The CDR3 DNA follows: TGTGCCAGCAGTCCCCAAACCGGGAGCTACGAGCAGTACTTC. Its translation: CASSPQTGSYEQYF.

There are many counts of this clonotype. V usage is TRBV5-1 and J usage is TRBJ2-7; TRBD2 matches 8 bases. Germline V CDR1 and CDR2: SGHRS, YFSETQ. With V trimmed by 5 bases and J by 3 bases, 7 bases remained unmatched. This CDR3 has 14 amino acids. The CDR3 loop reads CASRLAGTLYEQYF. The CDR3 nucleotides read TGCGCCAGCAGGTTAGCGGGGACCCTCTACGAGCAGTACTTC.

Remarks on this clonotype: A read error is possible here, since a much larger clone lies one base away. The chain uses TRBV29-1 and TRBJ2-1; 12 bases align to TRBD2. Looked up from germline, CDR1 is SQVTM and CDR2 is ANQGSEA. CDR3 length: 15 residues. V lost 4 bases, J lost 11 bases, and 12 bases stayed unmatched. The CDR3 coding sequence is TGCAGCGTTGCGTTGGGGACTAGCGGGTCGGGACAGCAGTTCTTC. Translated: CSVALGTSGSGQQFF.

The genes are TRBV10-1 and TRBJ2-2; maybe TRBD1 (5 bases). The CDR3 sequence is 13 residues long. Trimming shortened V by 6 bases and J by 5 bases, and 10 bases separated the two germline ends. Per the germline V gene, CDR1 is WNHNN and CDR2 is SYGVQD (reference sequence). The CDR3 is CASSPGRTGELFF. For the CDR3, the DNA is TGCGCCAGCAGCCCAGGGCGTACCGGGGAGCTGTTTTTT.

The CDR3 sequence: CASSVGVDGGYTF. CDR3 DNA sequence: TGTGCCAGCAGCGTAGGGGTAGACGGAGGCTACACCTTC. The chain uses TRBV9 and TRBJ1-2; no definite D call. The CDR3 totals 13 residues. The germline V gene encodes CDR1 SGDLS and CDR2 YYNGEE. V was clipped by 0 bases and J by 8 bases, with 11 bases between them. Full variable domain (rest looked up from reference TRBV9 and TRBJ1-2): DSGVTQTPKHLITATGQRVTLRCSPRSGDLSVYWYQQSLDQGLQFLIQYYNGEERAKGNILERFSAQQFPDLHSELNLSSLELGDSALYFCASSVGVDGGYTFGSGTRLTVV.

In regard to this clonotype: The conserved phenylalanine or tryptophan is not found at the CDR3 terminus, so this likely reflects a read error. The chain recombines TRBV12-3 or TRBV12-4 with TRBJ1-2; 9 bases line up with TRBD1. Trimming took 4 bases from V and 2 from J; bases not matched to a gene: 2. CDR3 length: 14 amino acids. The CDR3 sequence: CASSSTGGNYGYTS. The CDR3 DNA reads TGTGCCAGCAGTTCGACAGGGGGAAACTATGGCTACACCTCC.

Of note for this clonotype: The CDR3 end shows no conserved phenylalanine or tryptophan, and so a read error is likely. The chain links TRBV11-2 to TRBJ1-2; 8 nucleotides line up with TRBD1. CDR3 length: 13 residues. From germline, CDR1 is SGHAT and CDR2 FQNNGV. CDR3 DNA sequence: TGTTCCAGCAGCTTGACAGGGGCCTATGGCTACACCTTA. Translation: CSSSLTGAYGYTL.

The sample holds a few counts of this clonotype. The chain couples TRBV4-2 to TRBJ2-3; 8 nucleotides line up with TRBD2. This CDR3 region has 17 residues. In germline, CDR1 is LGHNA, CDR2 YNFKEQ. V was clipped by 0 bases and J by 4 bases; unmatched bases: 9. CDR3 protein: CASSQDLGAGEADTQYF. The CDR3, as DNA: TGTGCCAGCAGCCAAGATTTGGGAGCGGGAGAAGCAGATACGCAGTATTTT.

Comments on this clonotype: One base away lies a much larger clone, so this may be a sequencing read error. This chain uses TRBV4-2 with TRBJ2-3; D gene unclear. This CDR3 is built from 18 residues. Germline V gene sequence: CDR1 LGHNA, CDR2 YNFKEQ. Trimming took 4 bases from V and 5 from J, leaving 25 bases between them. CDR3 sequence: CASSRQDSGLVVRDTQYF. The CDR3 nucleotides are TGTGCCAGCAGCCGACAAGACTCCGGGCTAGTTGTTCGAGATACGCAGTATTTT.

The chain combines TRBV7-9 with TRBJ1-1; D perhaps matches TRBD1 (6 bases). The germline V and J ends were trimmed by 1 base and 6 bases, with 15 bases remaining between them. Per the germline V gene, CDR1 is SEHNR and CDR2 is FQNEAQ (reference sequence). The CDR3 length is 15 residues. CDR3 sequence reads: CASSLGGGRPAEAFF. DNA of the CDR3: TGTGCCAGCAGCTTAGGTGGGGGGCGGCCCGCTGAAGCTTTCTTT.

The chain combines TRBV12-5 with TRBJ2-3; 13 bases match TRBD2. The CDR3 is made up of 18 amino acids. Per the germline V gene, CDR1 is LGHNT and CDR2 is FRNRAP. After removal of 2 bases from V and 5 bases from J, the junction contained 10 bases not matched to a gene. The CDR3 DNA reads TGTGCTAGTGGTTTGCTCCCAGGGACTAGCGGGACCAGAGATACGCAGTATTTT. This codes for CASGLLPGTSGTRDTQYF. Filled out from reference TRBV12-5 and TRBJ2-3, the complete variable domain reads DARVTQTPRHKVTEMGQEVTMRCQPILGHNTVFWYRQTMMQGLELLAYFRNRAPLDDSGMPKDRFSAEMPDATLATLKIQPSEPRDSAVYFCASGLLPGTSGTRDTQYFGPGTRLTVL.

As for this clonotype: An end of the junction does not agree with germline; a read error may underlie this. CDR3 loop: CARSLGLAGGQETQYF. CDR3 bases: TGTGCCAGGAGCTTAGGGCTAGCGGGGGGACAAGAGACCCAGTACTTC. V usage is TRBV7-3 and J usage is TRBJ2-5, with 11 bases matching TRBD2. CDR1 and CDR2 from the germline V gene are SGHTA and FQGTGA. The CDR3 loop spans 16 amino acids.

Of note for this clonotype: One end of the junction fails to match germline, which may point to a read error. The chain has TRBV11-1 and TRBJ2-1, with a tentative D call TRBD2 (5 bases). CDR3 length: 12 residues. CDR1 is SGHAT, CDR2 FQDESV, per germline (reference sequence). CDR3 region: CTSSLASNEQFF. As DNA, the CDR3 is TGTACCAGCAGTTTAGCGAGTAATGAGCAGTTCTTC.

In the case of this clonotype: A much bigger clone sits one base away, suggesting this may be a read error. V is TRBV6-5 and J is TRBJ1-5; the D gene is possibly TRBD1 (6 bases). CDR1 is MNHEY, CDR2 SVGAGI, per germline. The CDR3 runs 14 residues. With 5 bases removed from V and 7 bases from J, the gap between germline ends came to 15 bases. The CDR3 nucleotides are TGTGCCAGCAGTCCCGGACAGTTTATCCAGCCCCAGCATTTT. Amino acids: CASSPGQFIQPQHF.

V usage is TRBV6-2 or TRBV6-3 and J usage is TRBJ2-7; D is ambiguous. The CDR3 consists of 14 residues. The ends were cut back, 5 bases at V and 0 bases at J, with 11 bases in the middle. The germline V gene has CDR1 MNHEY and CDR2 SVGEGT. CDR3: CASSHSPSSYEQYF. DNA of the CDR3: TGTGCCAGCAGTCATTCGCCGAGCTCCTACGAGCAGTACTTC.

As concerns this clonotype: This may be a read error, as it is one base from a much larger clone. The missing conserved phenylalanine or tryptophan at the end of this CDR3 makes a read error likely. The chain combines TRBV14 with TRBJ1-1; tentatively, D is TRBD1 (6 bases). The CDR3 is made up of 13 amino acids. Trimming removed 5 bases from V and 11 bases from J, with 18 bases in between. Germline-derived CDR1 and CDR2 are SGHDN and FVKESK. The CDR3 sequence is CASSTGTLSGAFL. The DNA for the CDR3 is TGTGCCAGCAGCACCGGGACATTATCAGGGGCTTTCCTT.

This clonotype was picked up many times. The V call is TRBV12-3 or TRBV12-4, the J call TRBJ1-2; D call uncertain. The CDR3 consists of 13 residues. V lost 4 bases and J lost 2, with 8 bases in between. The CDR3 is CASSSSGNYGYTF. The CDR3 DNA sequence: TGTGCCAGCAGTTCTTCAGGAAACTATGGCTACACCTTC.

A remark on this clonotype: A much bigger clone sits one base away, suggesting this may be a read error. The rearrangement uses TRBV6-5 and TRBJ1-5; TRBD1 aligns across 8 bases. Germline loops: CDR1 MNHEY, CDR2 SVGAGI. J was trimmed by 5 bases and V by 4 bases; bases with no gene match: 13. The CDR3 covers 17 residues. The CDR3 loop reads CASSSYDRGYGDQPQHF. CDR3 in DNA: TGTGCCAGCAGTTCCTACGACAGGGGCTATGGCGATCAGCCCCAGCATTTT.

Of note for this clonotype: A much bigger clone sits one base away, suggesting this may be a read error. The chain combines TRBV5-6 with TRBJ1-5; weak D call: TRBD1 (6 bases). CDR3 length: 14 amino acids. CDR1 is SGHDT and CDR2 is YYEEEE in the germline V gene. The CDR3 region has the DNA TGTGCCAGCAGCTTCTCAGGGGCTCGGCAGCTCCAGCATTTT. Translating gives CASSFSGARQLQHF.

Concerning this clonotype itself: At one end the junction does not follow the germline gene, possibly because of a read error. This chain uses TRBV12-3 or TRBV12-4 with TRBJ2-7, with D unclear. The CDR3 consists of 12 residues. CDR3 in DNA: TGTGACAGCAGTTTATCCTCCTACGAGCAGTACTTC. Translated: CDSSLSSYEQYF.